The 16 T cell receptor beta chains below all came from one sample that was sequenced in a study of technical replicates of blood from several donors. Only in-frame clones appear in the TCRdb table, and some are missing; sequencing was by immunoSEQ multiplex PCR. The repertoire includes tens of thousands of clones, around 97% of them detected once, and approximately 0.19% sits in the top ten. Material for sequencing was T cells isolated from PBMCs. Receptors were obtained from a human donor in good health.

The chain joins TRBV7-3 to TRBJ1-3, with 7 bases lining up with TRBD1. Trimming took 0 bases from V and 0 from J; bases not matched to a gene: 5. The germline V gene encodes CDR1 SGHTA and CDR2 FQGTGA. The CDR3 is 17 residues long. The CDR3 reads CASSLTGGPNSGNTIYF. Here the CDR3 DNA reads TGTGCCAGCAGCTTAACAGGGGGCCCTAACTCTGGAAACACCATATATTTT. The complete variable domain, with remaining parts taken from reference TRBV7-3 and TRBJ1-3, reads GAGVSQTPSNKVTEKGKYVELRCDPISGHTALYWYRQSLGQGPEFLIYFQGTGAADDSGLPNDRFFAVRPEGSVSTLKIQRTERGDSAVYLCASSLTGGPNSGNTIYFGEGSWLTVV.

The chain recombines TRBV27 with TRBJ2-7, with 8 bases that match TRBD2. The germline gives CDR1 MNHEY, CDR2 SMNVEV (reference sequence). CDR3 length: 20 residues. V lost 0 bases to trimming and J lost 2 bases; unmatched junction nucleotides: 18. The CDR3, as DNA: TGTGCCAGCAGTTTATCACTAGCGGATAGGTATCCTCCCAGTACCTACGAGCAGTACTTC. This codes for CASSLSLADRYPPSTYEQYF.

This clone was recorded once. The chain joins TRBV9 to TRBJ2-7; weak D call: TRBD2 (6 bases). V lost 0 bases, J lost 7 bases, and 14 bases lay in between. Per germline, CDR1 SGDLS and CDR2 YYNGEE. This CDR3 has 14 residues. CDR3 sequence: CASSVGLGLGEQYF. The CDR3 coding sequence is TGTGCCAGCAGCGTAGGACTAGGTCTTGGGGAGCAGTACTTC.

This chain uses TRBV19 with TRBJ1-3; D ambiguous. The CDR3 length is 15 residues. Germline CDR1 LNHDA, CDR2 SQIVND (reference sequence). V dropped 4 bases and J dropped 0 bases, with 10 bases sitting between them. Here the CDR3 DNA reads TGTGCCAGTAGTACCGTTGCGAGCTCTGGAAACACCATATATTTT. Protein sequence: CASSTVASSGNTIYF. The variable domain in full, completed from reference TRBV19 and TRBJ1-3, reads DGGITQSPKYLFRKEGQNVTLSCEQNLNHDAMYWYRQDPGQGLRLIYYSQIVNDFQKGDIAEGYSVSREKKESFPLTVTSAQKNPTAFYLCASSTVASSGNTIYFGEGSWLTVV.

CDR3 amino acids: CSVAPSTGPQETQYF. The CDR3 DNA follows: TGCAGCGTTGCTCCCTCGACAGGGCCCCAAGAGACCCAGTACTTC. The J gene is TRBJ2-5, the V gene TRBV29-1, with 7 nucleotides matching TRBD1. The length of the CDR3 is 15 residues. The V gene's germline CDR1 is SQVTM and CDR2 ANQGSEA. The V segment lost 4 bases and the J segment 1 base; nucleotides outside the gene matches: 9.

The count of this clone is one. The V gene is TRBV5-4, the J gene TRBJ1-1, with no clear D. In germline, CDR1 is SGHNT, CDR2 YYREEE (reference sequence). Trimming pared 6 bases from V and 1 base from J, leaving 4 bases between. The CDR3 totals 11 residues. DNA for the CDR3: TGTGCCAGCATAGAGAACACTGAAGCTTTCTTT. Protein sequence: CASIENTEAFF.

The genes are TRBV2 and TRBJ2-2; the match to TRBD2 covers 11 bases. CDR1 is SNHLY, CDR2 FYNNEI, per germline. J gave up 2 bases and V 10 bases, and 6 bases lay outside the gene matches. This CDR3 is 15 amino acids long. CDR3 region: CATPTSGTNTGELFF. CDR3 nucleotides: TGTGCCACCCCGACTAGCGGGACTAACACCGGGGAGCTGTTTTTT.

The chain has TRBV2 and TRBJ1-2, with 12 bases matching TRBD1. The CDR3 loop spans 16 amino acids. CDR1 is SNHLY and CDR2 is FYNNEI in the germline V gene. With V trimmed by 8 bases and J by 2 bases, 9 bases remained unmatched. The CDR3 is CASQTGTGGINYGYTF. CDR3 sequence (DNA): TGTGCCAGCCAAACCGGGACAGGGGGCATCAACTATGGCTACACCTTC.

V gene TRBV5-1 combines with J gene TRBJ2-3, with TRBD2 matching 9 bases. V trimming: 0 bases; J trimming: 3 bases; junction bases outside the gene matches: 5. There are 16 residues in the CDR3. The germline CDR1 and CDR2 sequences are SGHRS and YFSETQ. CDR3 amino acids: CASSLAPSGETDTQYF. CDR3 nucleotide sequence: TGCGCCAGCAGCTTGGCACCTAGCGGGGAAACAGATACGCAGTATTTT.

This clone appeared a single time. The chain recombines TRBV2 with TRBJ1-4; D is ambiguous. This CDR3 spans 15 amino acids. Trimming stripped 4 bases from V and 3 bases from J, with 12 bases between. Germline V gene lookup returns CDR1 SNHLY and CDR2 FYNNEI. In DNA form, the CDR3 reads TGTGCCAGCAGTGGCCGGGCGGGTCCTAATGAAAAACTGTTTTTT. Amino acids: CASSGRAGPNEKLFF.

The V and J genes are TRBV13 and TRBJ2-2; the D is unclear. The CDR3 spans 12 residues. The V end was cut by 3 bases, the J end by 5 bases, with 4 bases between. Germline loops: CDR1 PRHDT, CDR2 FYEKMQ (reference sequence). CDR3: CASSLRTGELFF. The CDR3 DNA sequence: TGTGCCAGCAGCTTGAGGACCGGGGAGCTGTTTTTT.

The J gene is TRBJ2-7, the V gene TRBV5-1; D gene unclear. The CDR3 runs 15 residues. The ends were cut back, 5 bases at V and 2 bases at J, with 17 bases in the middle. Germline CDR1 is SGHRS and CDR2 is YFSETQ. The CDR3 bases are TGCGCCAGCAGAAAAGGTACAGAACCAGCCTACGAGCAGTACTTC. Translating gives CASRKGTEPAYEQYF.

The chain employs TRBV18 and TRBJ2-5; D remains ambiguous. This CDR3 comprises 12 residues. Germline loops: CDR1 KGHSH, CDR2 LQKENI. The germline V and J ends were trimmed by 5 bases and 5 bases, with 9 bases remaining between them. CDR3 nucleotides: TGTGCCAGCTCAACAGCCACGGAGACCCAGTACTTC. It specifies CASSTATETQYF. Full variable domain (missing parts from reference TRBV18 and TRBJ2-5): NAGVMQNPRHLVRRRGQEARLRCSPMKGHSHVYWYRQLPEEGLKFMVYLQKENIIDESGMPKERFSAEFPKEGPSILRIQQVVRGDSAAYFCASSTATETQYFGPGTRLLVL.

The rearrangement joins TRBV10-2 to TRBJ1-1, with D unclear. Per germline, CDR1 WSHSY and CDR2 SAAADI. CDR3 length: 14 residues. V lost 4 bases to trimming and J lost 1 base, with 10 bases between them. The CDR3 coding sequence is TGCGCCAGCAGTGGGTATGGAGGGAACACTGAAGCTTTCTTT. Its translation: CASSGYGGNTEAFF.

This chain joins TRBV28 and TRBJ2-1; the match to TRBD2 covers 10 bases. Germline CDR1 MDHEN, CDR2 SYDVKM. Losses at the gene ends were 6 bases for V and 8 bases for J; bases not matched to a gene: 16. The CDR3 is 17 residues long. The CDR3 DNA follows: TGTGCCAGCAGCCCCCCTAGCGGGAGTGTCGTTAACGATGAGCAGTTCTTC. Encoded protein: CASSPPSGSVVNDEQFF.

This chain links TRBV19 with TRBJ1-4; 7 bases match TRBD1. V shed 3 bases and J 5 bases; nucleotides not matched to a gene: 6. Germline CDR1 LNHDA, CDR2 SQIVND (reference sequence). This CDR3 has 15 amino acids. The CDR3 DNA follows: TGTGCCAGTAGTATTGGGGACAGCCTAAATGAAAAACTGTTTTTT. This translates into CASSIGDSLNEKLFF.